This paragraph reports one TCR beta chain. The source of the sample is a study of CD8+CD57+ T cells in acquired aplastic anemia. Genomic DNA was employed as the template in profiling TCR beta VDJ and CDR3. TCRdb analysed the reads with MiXCR anew, one entry per CDR3 protein. The table lists a few hundred thousand distinct CDR3 sequences, around a third of them singletons. Flow cytometry had shown expanded CD8+CD57+ cells in the patients chosen for sequencing. The germline V gene encodes CDR1 SQVTM and CDR2 ANQGSEA. The CDR3 sequence is 14 residues long. V lost 6 bases and J 6 bases, leaving 18 bases between the germline ends.

This sequence was found in a human donor with aplastic anemia. V usage is TRBV29-1 and J usage is TRBJ2-1; weak D call: TRBD2 (5 bases). Sequencing was performed on sorted CD4+, CD8+, or CD8+CD57+ T cells (not recorded which) from PBMCs. Written as DNA, the CDR3 is TGCAGCGTCCGGGATACTCGAAGGGCCAATGAGCAGTTCTTC. It is translated as CSVRDTRRANEQFF.